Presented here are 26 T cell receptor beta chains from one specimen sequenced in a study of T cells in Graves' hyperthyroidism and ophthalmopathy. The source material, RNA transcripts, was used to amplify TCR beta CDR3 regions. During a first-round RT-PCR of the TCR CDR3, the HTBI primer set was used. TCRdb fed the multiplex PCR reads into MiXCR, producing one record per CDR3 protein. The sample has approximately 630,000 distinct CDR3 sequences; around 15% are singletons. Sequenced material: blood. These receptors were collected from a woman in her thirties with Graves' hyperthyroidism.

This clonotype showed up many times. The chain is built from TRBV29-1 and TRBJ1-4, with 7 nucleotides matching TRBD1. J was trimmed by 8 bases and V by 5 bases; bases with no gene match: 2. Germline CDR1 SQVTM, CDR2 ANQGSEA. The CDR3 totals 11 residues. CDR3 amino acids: CSVTDREKLFF. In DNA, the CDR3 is TGCAGCGTTACGGACAGGGAAAAACTGTTTTTT.

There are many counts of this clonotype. The CDR3 DNA is TGTGCCACCCTTAGCGGGAGGAGCTCCTACGAGCAGTACTTC. This gives the protein CATLSGRSSYEQYF. The chain joins TRBV10-3 to TRBJ2-7, with 10 bases identical to TRBD2. This CDR3 spans 14 amino acids. Trimming at V came to 10 bases and at J to 0 bases, leaving 6 bases not matched to a gene. Germline V gives CDR1 ENHRY, CDR2 SYGVKD.

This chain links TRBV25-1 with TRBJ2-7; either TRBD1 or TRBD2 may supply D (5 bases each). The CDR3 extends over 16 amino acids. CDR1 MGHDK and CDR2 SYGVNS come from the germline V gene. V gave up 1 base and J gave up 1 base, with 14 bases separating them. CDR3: CASSESGTESSYEQYF. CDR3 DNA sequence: TGTGCCAGCAGTGAATCAGGGACGGAAAGTTCCTACGAGCAGTACTTC.

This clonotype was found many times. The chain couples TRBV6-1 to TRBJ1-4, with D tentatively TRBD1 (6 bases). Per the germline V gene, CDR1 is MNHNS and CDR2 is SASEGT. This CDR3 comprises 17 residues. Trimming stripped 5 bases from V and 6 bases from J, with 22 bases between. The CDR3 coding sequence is TGTGCCAGCAGTAAGACTCGACCCACAGGGATCTATGAAAAACTGTTTTTT. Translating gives CASSKTRPTGIYEKLFF.

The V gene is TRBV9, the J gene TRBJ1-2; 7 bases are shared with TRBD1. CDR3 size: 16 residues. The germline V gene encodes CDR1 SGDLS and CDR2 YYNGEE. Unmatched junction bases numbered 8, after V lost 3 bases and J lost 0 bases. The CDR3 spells CASSARQGEPNYGYTF. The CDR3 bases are TGTGCCAGCAGCGCCCGACAGGGCGAACCTAACTATGGCTACACCTTC.

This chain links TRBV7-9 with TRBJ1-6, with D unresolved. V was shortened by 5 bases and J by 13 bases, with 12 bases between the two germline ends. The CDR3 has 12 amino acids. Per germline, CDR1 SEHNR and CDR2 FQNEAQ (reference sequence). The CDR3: CASSRDPSPLHF. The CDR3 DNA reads TGTGCCAGCAGCCGAGACCCCTCGCCCCTCCACTTT.

The CDR3 region has the DNA TGTGCCAGCAGTTTATCCGACGGAAACTATGGCTACACCTTC. It specifies CASSLSDGNYGYTF. The V gene is TRBV28, the J gene TRBJ1-2, with D unclear. CDR1 is MDHEN and CDR2 is SYDVKM in the germline V gene. Deletions cut 1 base from V and 2 bases from J, with 8 bases between. This CDR3 comprises 14 residues.

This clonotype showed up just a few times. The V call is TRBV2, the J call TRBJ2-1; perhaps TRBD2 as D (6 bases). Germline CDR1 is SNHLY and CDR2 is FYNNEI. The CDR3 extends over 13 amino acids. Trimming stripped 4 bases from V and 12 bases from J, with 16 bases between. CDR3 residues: CASSVYVRERQFF. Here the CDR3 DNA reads TGTGCCAGCAGTGTCTATGTTCGGGAGCGGCAGTTCTTC.

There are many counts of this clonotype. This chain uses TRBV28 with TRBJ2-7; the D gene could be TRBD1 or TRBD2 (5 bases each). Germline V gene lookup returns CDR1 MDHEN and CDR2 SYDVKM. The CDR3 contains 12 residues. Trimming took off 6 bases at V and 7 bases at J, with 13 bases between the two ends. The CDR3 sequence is CASSRGRREQYF. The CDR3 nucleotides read TGTGCCAGCAGCCGGGGACGACGGGAGCAGTACTTC.

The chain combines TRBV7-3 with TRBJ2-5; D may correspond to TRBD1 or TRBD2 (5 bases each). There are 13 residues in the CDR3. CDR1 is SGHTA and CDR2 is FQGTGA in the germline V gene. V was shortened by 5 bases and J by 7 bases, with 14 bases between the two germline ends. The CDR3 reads CASSLPGGGTQYF. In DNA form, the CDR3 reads TGTGCCAGCAGCCTCCCAGGTGGGGGGACCCAGTACTTC.

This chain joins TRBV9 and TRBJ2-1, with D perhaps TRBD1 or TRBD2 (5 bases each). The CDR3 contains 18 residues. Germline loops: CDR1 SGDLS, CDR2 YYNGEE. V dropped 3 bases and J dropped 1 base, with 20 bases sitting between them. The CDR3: CASSGYPTGTESYNEQFF. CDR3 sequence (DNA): TGTGCCAGCAGCGGATACCCTACCGGGACCGAGTCCTACAATGAGCAGTTCTTC. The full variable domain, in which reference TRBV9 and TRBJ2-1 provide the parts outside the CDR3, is DSGVTQTPKHLITATGQRVTLRCSPRSGDLSVYWYQQSLDQGLQFLIQYYNGEERAKGNILERFSAQQFPDLHSELNLSSLELGDSALYFCASSGYPTGTESYNEQFFGPGTRLTVL.

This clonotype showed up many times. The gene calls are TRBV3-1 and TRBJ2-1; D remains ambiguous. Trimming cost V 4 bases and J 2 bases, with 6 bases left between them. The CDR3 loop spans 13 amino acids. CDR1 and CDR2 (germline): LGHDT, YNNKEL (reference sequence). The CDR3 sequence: CASSPATYNEQFF. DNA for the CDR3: TGTGCCAGCAGCCCAGCCACCTACAATGAGCAGTTCTTC.

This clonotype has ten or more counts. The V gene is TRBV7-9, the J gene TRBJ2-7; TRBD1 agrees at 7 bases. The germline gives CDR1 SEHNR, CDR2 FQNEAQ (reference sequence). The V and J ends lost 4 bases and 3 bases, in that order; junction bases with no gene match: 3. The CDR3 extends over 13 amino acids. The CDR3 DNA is TGTGCCAGCAGCTCAGGGGGTAGCTACGAGCAGTACTTC. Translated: CASSSGGSYEQYF.

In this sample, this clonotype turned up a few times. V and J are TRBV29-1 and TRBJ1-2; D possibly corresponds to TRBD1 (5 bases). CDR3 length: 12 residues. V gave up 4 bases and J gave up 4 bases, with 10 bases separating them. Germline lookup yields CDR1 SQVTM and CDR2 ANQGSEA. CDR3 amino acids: CSVVDSLYGYTF. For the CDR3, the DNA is TGCAGCGTTGTTGACAGCCTCTATGGCTACACCTTC.

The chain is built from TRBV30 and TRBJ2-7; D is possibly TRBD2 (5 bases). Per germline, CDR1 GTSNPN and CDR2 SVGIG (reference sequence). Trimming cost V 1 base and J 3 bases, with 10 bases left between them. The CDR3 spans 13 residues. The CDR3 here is CAWSGGSGYEQYF. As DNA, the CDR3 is TGTGCCTGGAGTGGCGGGTCAGGCTACGAGCAGTACTTC.

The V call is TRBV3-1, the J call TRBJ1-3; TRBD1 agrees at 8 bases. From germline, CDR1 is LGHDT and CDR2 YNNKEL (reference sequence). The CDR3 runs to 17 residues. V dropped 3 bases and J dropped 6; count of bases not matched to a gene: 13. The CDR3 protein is CASSQVRGQGSENTIYF. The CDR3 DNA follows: TGTGCCAGCAGCCAGGTACGCGGACAGGGATCAGAAAACACCATATATTTT.

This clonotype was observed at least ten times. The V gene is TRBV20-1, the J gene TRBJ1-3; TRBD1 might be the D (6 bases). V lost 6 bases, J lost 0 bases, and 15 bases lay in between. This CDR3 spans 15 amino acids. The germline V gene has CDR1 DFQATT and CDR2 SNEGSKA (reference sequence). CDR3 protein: CSAEGGLLSGNTIYF. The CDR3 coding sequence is TGCAGTGCCGAGGGGGGGCTTCTCTCTGGAAACACCATATATTTT.

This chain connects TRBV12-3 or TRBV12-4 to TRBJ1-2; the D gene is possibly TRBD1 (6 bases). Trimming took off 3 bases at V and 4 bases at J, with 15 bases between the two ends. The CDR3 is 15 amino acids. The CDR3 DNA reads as TGTGCCAGCAGTTTGTCGGGGGGCAGTATCTATGGCTACACCTTC. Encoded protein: CASSLSGGSIYGYTF.

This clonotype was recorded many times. CDR3 sequence: CASSSTGGGGYTF. The CDR3, as DNA: TGTGCCAGCAGTTCGACAGGGGGCGGAGGCTACACCTTC. This chain links TRBV28 with TRBJ1-2, with 10 bases aligning to TRBD1. J lost 8 bases, V lost 4 bases, and 4 bases had no gene match. CDR1 is MDHEN, CDR2 SYDVKM, per germline. CDR3 length: 13 residues.

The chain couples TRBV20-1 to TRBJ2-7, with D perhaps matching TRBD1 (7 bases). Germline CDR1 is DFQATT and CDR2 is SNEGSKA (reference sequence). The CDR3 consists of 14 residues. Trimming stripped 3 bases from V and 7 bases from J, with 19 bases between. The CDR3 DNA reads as TGCAGTGCTAGTCGGGGGACAGCCCTTCCTGAGCAGTACTTC. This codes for CSASRGTALPEQYF.

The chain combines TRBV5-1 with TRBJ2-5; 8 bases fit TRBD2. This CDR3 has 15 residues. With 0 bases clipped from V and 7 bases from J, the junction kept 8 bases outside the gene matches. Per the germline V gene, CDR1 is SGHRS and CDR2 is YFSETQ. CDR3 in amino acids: CASSLVREAGGTQYF. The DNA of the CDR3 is TGCGCCAGCAGCTTGGTGCGGGAGGCCGGGGGGACCCAGTACTTC.

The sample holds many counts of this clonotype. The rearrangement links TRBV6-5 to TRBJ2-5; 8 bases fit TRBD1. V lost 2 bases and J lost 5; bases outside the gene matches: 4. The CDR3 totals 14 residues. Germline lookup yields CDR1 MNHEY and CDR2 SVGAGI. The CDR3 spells CASSYGRGRETQYF. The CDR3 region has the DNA TGTGCCAGCAGTTACGGCAGGGGGCGGGAGACCCAGTACTTC.

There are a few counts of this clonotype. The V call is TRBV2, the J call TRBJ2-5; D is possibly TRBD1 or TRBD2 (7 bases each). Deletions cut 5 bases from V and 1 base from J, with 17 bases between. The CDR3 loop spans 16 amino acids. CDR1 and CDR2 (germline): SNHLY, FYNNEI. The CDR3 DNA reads TGTGCCAGCAGTCTGGGAGGGACAGCCTCCCAAGAGACCCAGTACTTC. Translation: CASSLGGTASQETQYF.

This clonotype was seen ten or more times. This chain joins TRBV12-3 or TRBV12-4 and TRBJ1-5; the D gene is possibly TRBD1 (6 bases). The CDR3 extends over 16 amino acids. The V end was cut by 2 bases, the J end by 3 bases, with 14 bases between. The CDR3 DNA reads TGTGCCAGCAGTTTATGGGGGCGGGGGTCCAATCAGCCCCAGCATTTT. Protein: CASSLWGRGSNQPQHF.

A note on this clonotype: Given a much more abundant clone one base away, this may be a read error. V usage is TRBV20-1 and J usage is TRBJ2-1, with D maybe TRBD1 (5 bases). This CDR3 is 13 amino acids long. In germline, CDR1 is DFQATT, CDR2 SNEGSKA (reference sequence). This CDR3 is CSARRQGINGQFF. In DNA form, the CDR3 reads TGCAGTGCTAGGAGGCAGGGAATCAATGGGCAGTTCTTC.

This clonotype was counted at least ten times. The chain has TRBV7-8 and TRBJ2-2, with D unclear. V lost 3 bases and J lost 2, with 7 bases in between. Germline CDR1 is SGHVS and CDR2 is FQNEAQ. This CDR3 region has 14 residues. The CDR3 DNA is TGTGCCAGCAGCTTTCGTATCAACACCGGGGAGCTGTTTTTT. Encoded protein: CASSFRINTGELFF.